The sequence of this T cell receptor beta chain was determined in a study of T cells in localized non-small cell lung cancer. The table came from immunoSEQ multiplex PCR; TCRdb's copy has only in-frame clones and leaves some out. This repertoire shows some 85,000 clones, 80% found once; its top ten account for less than 20%. Germline V gene lookup returns CDR1 SGHNT and CDR2 YYREEE (reference sequence). The CDR3 loop spans 11 amino acids. A note on this clone: Antigen specificity is unknown. One end of the junction varies from germline; a read error may be responsible.

Notes on the study in general: Heterogeneity is still possible, as just one tumor region was sequenced. Adjacent lung held a median roughly 50 of the top 100 tumor clones. Compared with tumor, uninvolved adjacent lung displayed greater T cell clonality, ranking highest overall. Longer overall survival was seen with higher T cell density measured in blood.

The input for sequencing was PBMCs, taken before any cancer treatment. The chain is built from TRBV5-4 and TRBJ2-1; D gene unclear. This receptor was obtained from a man between 40 and 70 years old with stage II squamous cell lung carcinoma. The CDR3 sequence: CASSSGRFQVF. The CDR3, as DNA: TGTGCCAGCAGTTCCGGGCGCTTTCAGGTCTTC.